This T cell receptor beta chain stems from a study of T cell responses to AZD1222 COVID-19 vaccine. The method was immunoSEQ multiplex PCR; TCRdb's version includes in-frame clones alone and lacks a portion of them. The table records 69,000 or so clones, more than 70% of them present only once. The study's findings and limits: Baseline serostatus was positive in only a handful of AZD1222 recipients. The donors showed a predominance of white British ancestry and of females, with possible underestimation of clonal diversity.

On this clone itself: Its antigen is as yet unknown.

V shed 6 bases and J 3 bases; nucleotides not matched to a gene: 8. The CDR3 runs to 13 residues. Germline CDR1 is SQVTM and CDR2 is ANQGSEA. Sequencing was performed on peripheral blood, taken 28 days after the second dose of the MenACWY control vaccine. V is TRBV29-1 and J is TRBJ2-7; TRBD2 agrees at 7 bases. This receptor was taken from an adult who received the MenACWY meningococcal vaccine as a control. CDR3: CSVILAGGYEQYF. The CDR3 region has the DNA TGCAGCGTCATATTAGCGGGCGGCTACGAGCAGTACTTC.